The 25 T cell receptor beta chains presented below share a single source sample, sequenced in a study of regulatory T cells in long-lasting Graves disease. Time point of the sample: persistent/refractory GD, antithyroid drugs over 5 years with positive TRAb. Generation of the TCR library employed RNA extracted from PBMCs. The authors built TCR beta libraries using iRepertoire HTBI primers and Arm-PCR of CDR3 regions. TCRdb itself ran the multiplex PCR reads through MiXCR, one entry per CDR3 protein. The repertoire has roughly 500,000 distinct CDR3 sequences, about a fifth of them found once; the top ten carry roughly 7.1%. This specimen consisted of peripheral blood mononuclear cells (PBMCs), obtained when the disease was refractory, from a patient treated with antithyroid drugs. The source of these receptors is a female donor with Graves disease.

V and J are TRBV28 and TRBJ2-3, with D uncertain. The V and J ends lost 8 bases and 6 bases respectively, with 15 bases between them. The CDR3 has 13 residues. CDR1 is MDHEN and CDR2 is SYDVKM in the germline V gene. In DNA, the CDR3 is TGTGCCAGCGGTAGTAGAGGCGGCGATACGCAGTATTTT. Its protein is CASGSRGGDTQYF.

The V call is TRBV19, the J call TRBJ2-7; D not resolved. Per the germline V gene, CDR1 is LNHDA and CDR2 is SQIVND (reference sequence). The V and J ends lost 5 bases and 0 bases respectively, with 11 bases between them. CDR3 length: 14 residues. CDR3 bases: TGTGCCAGTAGTCATAAAGTGAGCTCCTACGAGCAGTACTTC. Its protein is CASSHKVSSYEQYF. Drawing the rest from reference TRBV19 and TRBJ2-7, the complete variable domain is DGGITQSPKYLFRKEGQNVTLSCEQNLNHDAMYWYRQDPGQGLRLIYYSQIVNDFQKGDIAEGYSVSREKKESFPLTVTSAQKNPTAFYLCASSHKVSSYEQYFGPGTRLTVT.

This clonotype was seen more than once but under ten times. With a much larger clone just one base away, this may be a read error. This chain joins TRBV6-1 and TRBJ2-5, with 15 bases matching TRBD2. The CDR3 runs 18 residues. The V gene end was trimmed by 8 bases and the J gene end by 0 bases; junction bases not matched to a gene: 10. Germline V lookup: CDR1 MNHNS, CDR2 SASEGT. The CDR3 DNA reads as TGTGCCAGCGGCGGACGAGGACTAGCGGGAGGGTACCAAGAGACCCAGTACTTC. It specifies CASGGRGLAGGYQETQYF.

This clonotype was observed at least ten times. V and J are TRBV5-1 and TRBJ2-7; D unresolved. Trimming cost V 4 bases and J 0 bases, with 11 bases left between them. This CDR3 comprises 14 residues. In germline, CDR1 is SGHRS, CDR2 YFSETQ. The CDR3: CASSPGGYSYEQYF. The CDR3 DNA sequence: TGCGCCAGCAGCCCGGGCGGTTACTCCTACGAGCAGTACTTC. The full variable domain, in which reference TRBV5-1 and TRBJ2-7 provide the parts outside the CDR3, is KAGVTQTPRYLIKTRGQQVTLSCSPISGHRSVSWYQQTPGQGLQFLFEYFSETQRNKGNFPGRFSGRQFSNSRSEMNVSTLELGDSALYLCASSPGGYSYEQYFGPGTRLTVT.

At least ten counts were recorded for this clonotype. The V and J genes are TRBV6-9 and TRBJ2-7; TRBD2 aligns across 8 bases. V shed 3 bases and J 2 bases; nucleotides not matched to a gene: 9. The germline CDR1 and CDR2 sequences are MNHGY and SVAAGI. The CDR3 is made up of 16 amino acids. CDR3 bases: TGTGCCAGCAGTTACCCCACGTCGGGAGGGCCCTACGAGCAGTACTTC. Amino acids: CASSYPTSGGPYEQYF.

The rearrangement links TRBV11-1 to TRBJ1-2; 12 positions match TRBD1. Trimming at V came to 5 bases and at J to 8 bases, leaving 6 bases not matched to a gene. Germline V gene data show CDR1 as SGHAT and CDR2 as FQDESV (reference sequence). This CDR3 is built from 14 residues. CDR3 nucleotide sequence: TGTGCCAGCAGCCGGGACAGGGGGCCAGTCGGCTACACCTTC. Translation gives CASSRDRGPVGYTF.

The table lists this clonotype with many counts. The V and J genes are TRBV28 and TRBJ2-7; possible D gene TRBD2, 7 bases. This CDR3 is 13 amino acids long. Between the trimmed V and J ends, which lost 7 bases and 5 bases, there was a span of 15 bases. The germline V gene has CDR1 MDHEN and CDR2 SYDVKM. In nucleotides, the CDR3 is TGTGCCAGCACCGCGGGGGCCTTCAACGAGCAGTACTTC. Encoded protein: CASTAGAFNEQYF.

This clonotype was found a few times. Sequence at one end of the junction differs from germline and may be a read error. The J gene is TRBJ1-6, the V gene TRBV19; possible D gene TRBD1, 5 bases. The CDR3 has 16 residues. Germline lookup yields CDR1 LNHDA and CDR2 SQIVND (reference sequence). Here the CDR3 reads CASTPPGGGSNPPLHF. The CDR3 bases are TGTGCCAGTACTCCTCCCGGGGGAGGGAGTAATCCACCCCTCCACTTT.

This chain uses TRBV3-1 with TRBJ2-2; D uncertain. Germline CDR1 is LGHDT and CDR2 is YNNKEL (reference sequence). The CDR3 runs to 13 residues. The V gene lost 0 bases and the J gene lost 5 bases, with 4 bases spanning the gap. CDR3 bases: TGTGCCAGCAGCCAAGAGTGGACCGGGGAGCTGTTTTTT. It codes for CASSQEWTGELFF.

This clonotype turned up a few times. This chain links TRBV6-1 with TRBJ1-3; D gene uncertain. This CDR3 is 14 amino acids long. Per the germline V gene, CDR1 is MNHNS and CDR2 is SASEGT. Trimming shortened V by 1 base and J by 2 bases, and 6 bases separated the two germline ends. The CDR3 loop is CASSEGGAGNTIYF. The CDR3 DNA is TGTGCCAGCAGTGAAGGGGGAGCTGGAAACACCATATATTTT.

The table lists this clonotype with a few counts. This rearrangement joins TRBV18 to TRBJ2-7, with a tentative D call TRBD1 (6 bases). Germline CDR1 KGHSH, CDR2 LQKENI. V was shortened by 3 bases and J by 3 bases, with 12 bases between the two germline ends. The CDR3 totals 14 residues. The CDR3 DNA reads TGTGCCAGCTCACCCCCTCGGGACAACTACGAGCAGTACTTC. Its protein is CASSPPRDNYEQYF.

V gene TRBV24-1 combines with J gene TRBJ2-3; 7 nucleotides align to TRBD1. V was pared by 6 bases and J by 3 bases, with 2 bases of the junction left unmatched. The CDR3 is 13 amino acids. The germline V gene encodes CDR1 KGHDR and CDR2 SFDVKD. The CDR3 is CATSPGQTDTQYF. Written as DNA, the CDR3 is TGTGCCACCAGTCCGGGACAGACAGATACGCAGTATTTT.

Here the CDR3 reads CSARDTSGTGTDTQYF. The DNA of the CDR3 is TGCAGTGCTAGAGATACGTCCGGGACCGGCACAGATACGCAGTATTTT. The chain employs TRBV20-1 and TRBJ2-3; D tentatively reads TRBD1 or TRBD2 (5 bases each). This CDR3 is built from 16 residues. Trimming cost V 0 bases and J 1 base, with 14 bases left between them. Germline CDR1 reads DFQATT; CDR2 reads SNEGSKA (reference sequence).

This clonotype appeared many times. V is TRBV6-2 or TRBV6-3 and J is TRBJ1-5; D remains ambiguous. Trimming took 3 bases from V and 5 from J, leaving 5 bases between them. Germline V lookup: CDR1 MNHEY, CDR2 SVGEGT. The CDR3 totals 12 residues. The CDR3 here is CASSYFDQPQHF. CDR3 sequence (DNA): TGTGCCAGCAGTTATTTCGATCAGCCCCAGCATTTT.

In this sample, this clonotype turned up a few times. CDR3: CASSIVSVWAEAFF. The CDR3 DNA is TGTGCCAGTAGTATTGTGTCCGTTTGGGCTGAAGCTTTCTTT. The V call is TRBV19, the J call TRBJ1-1; D uncertain. The V end was cut by 3 bases, the J end by 6 bases, with 14 bases between. The CDR3 length is 14 residues. The germline V gene has CDR1 LNHDA and CDR2 SQIVND (reference sequence).

This clonotype was seen ten or more times. The chain joins TRBV6-5 to TRBJ2-5; weak D call: TRBD1 (7 bases). V was shortened by 2 bases and J by 4 bases, with 8 bases between the two germline ends. This CDR3 is 13 amino acids long. CDR1 is MNHEY and CDR2 is SVGAGI in the germline V gene. Written as DNA, the CDR3 is TGTGCCAGCAGTTACCAGGGGGGAGAGACCCAGTACTTC. Amino acids: CASSYQGGETQYF.

V usage is TRBV13 and J usage is TRBJ2-2, with 8 bases identical to TRBD1. Germline CDR1 is PRHDT and CDR2 is FYEKMQ (reference sequence). The V and J ends lost 5 bases and 4 bases, in that order; junction bases with no gene match: 9. This CDR3 has 16 amino acids. This CDR3 reads CASSPQAGGTTGELFF. The DNA of the CDR3 is TGTGCCAGCAGCCCCCAGGCAGGGGGCACCACCGGGGAGCTGTTTTTT.

This clonotype has more than one count but fewer than ten. This rearrangement joins TRBV3-1 to TRBJ2-5, with 7 bases identical to TRBD2. V shed 0 bases and J 6 bases; nucleotides not matched to a gene: 7. CDR1 is LGHDT, CDR2 YNNKEL, per germline (reference sequence). This CDR3 comprises 15 residues. The CDR3: CASSQDVGSGKTQYF. CDR3 nucleotide sequence: TGTGCCAGCAGCCAAGATGTCGGGAGCGGGAAGACCCAGTACTTC.

V gene TRBV9 combines with J gene TRBJ1-1; TRBD1 matches 8 bases. The germline V gene encodes CDR1 SGDLS and CDR2 YYNGEE. V shed 4 bases and J 0 bases; nucleotides not matched to a gene: 8. This CDR3 comprises 16 residues. The CDR3 region is CASSPKLDRVNTEAFF. The CDR3 coding sequence is TGTGCCAGCAGCCCTAAGCTGGACAGGGTGAACACTGAAGCTTTCTTT.

Many counts were recorded for this clonotype. The chain employs TRBV10-3 and TRBJ2-7; D is ambiguous. This CDR3 spans 11 amino acids. The germline V gene has CDR1 ENHRY and CDR2 SYGVKD. The germline V and J ends were trimmed by 3 bases and 4 bases, with 4 bases remaining between them. This chain's CDR3 is CAISEDYEQYF. Written as DNA, the CDR3 is TGTGCCATCAGTGAAGATTACGAGCAGTACTTC.

The sample holds many counts of this clonotype. The chain's CDR3 is CASSQTGVNEKLFF. The CDR3 coding sequence is TGTGCCAGCAGTCAAACAGGGGTTAATGAAAAACTGTTTTTT. This chain joins TRBV12-3 or TRBV12-4 and TRBJ1-4; 7 nucleotides agree with TRBD1. V was clipped by 5 bases and J by 4 bases; unmatched bases: 4. This CDR3 has 14 amino acids.

This clonotype was counted at least ten times. The genes are TRBV20-1 and TRBJ2-7, with D perhaps being TRBD1 or TRBD2 (5 bases each). The CDR3 length is 16 residues. Trimming took 3 bases from V and 0 from J, leaving 18 bases between them. Germline V gives CDR1 DFQATT, CDR2 SNEGSKA (reference sequence). This chain's CDR3 is CSARGVRAGSSYEQYF. The CDR3, as DNA: TGCAGTGCTAGGGGGGTTCGGGCAGGGAGCTCCTACGAGCAGTACTTC.

As regards this clonotype: This likely came from a read error, as a far larger clone is one base away. This chain connects TRBV2 to TRBJ2-5; TRBD2 matches at 8 bases. The CDR3 is 14 residues long. Germline V CDR1 and CDR2: SNHLY, FYNNEI. This CDR3 reads CASSVSAGEEAQYF. The CDR3 region has the DNA TGTGCCAGCAGTGTATCAGCGGGAGAAGAGGCCCAGTACTTC.

This chain uses TRBV2 with TRBJ2-4; D gene ambiguous. The V and J ends lost 0 bases and 9 bases respectively, with 9 bases between them. CDR3 length equals 13 residues. Germline V gene lookup returns CDR1 SNHLY and CDR2 FYNNEI. The CDR3 loop is CASSEAGYGIQYF. DNA of the CDR3: TGTGCCAGCAGTGAAGCGGGTTACGGCATTCAGTACTTC. The variable domain in full, with the rest retrieved from reference TRBV2 and TRBJ2-4, is EPEVTQTPSHQVTQMGQEVILRCVPISNHLYFYWYRQILGQKVEFLVSFYNNEISEKSEIFDDQFSVERPDGSNFTLKIRSTKLEDSAMYFCASSEAGYGIQYFGAGTRLSVL.

This chain joins TRBV6-1 and TRBJ1-3; D might be TRBD1 (6 bases). This CDR3 comprises 13 residues. V was clipped by 6 bases and J by 10 bases, with 16 bases between them. Germline loops: CDR1 MNHNS, CDR2 SASEGT. The CDR3 loop is CASRTGQGRTIYF. The CDR3 nucleotides are TGTGCCAGCAGGACCGGTCAGGGGAGGACCATATATTTT.